The 18 T cell receptor beta chains below were found in one sample sequenced in a study of T cell responses to AZD1222 COVID-19 vaccine. The protocol was immunoSEQ multiplex PCR, while the TCRdb copy is restricted to in-frame clones and leaves out a portion. The table has about 110,000 clones, roughly 86% seen once; the top ten hold 10% to 15%. Sequenced here: peripheral blood, sampled on day 0 of MenACWY control vaccination. The receptors were sampled from an adult in good health.

The chain links TRBV11-3 to TRBJ1-1; no firm D call. V dropped 5 bases and J dropped 0 bases, with 7 bases sitting between them. The CDR3 is made up of 13 amino acids. Germline CDR1 is SGHNT and CDR2 is YENEEA. CDR3 DNA sequence: TGTGCCAGCAGCCGCCTACTGAACACTGAAGCTTTCTTT. Translating it yields CASSRLLNTEAFF.

The chain couples TRBV5-1 to TRBJ2-3, with a tentative D call TRBD1 (6 bases). This CDR3 is built from 14 residues. Germline values: CDR1 SGHRS, CDR2 YFSETQ. The ends were cut back, 0 bases at V and 4 bases at J, with 9 bases in the middle. The CDR3 coding sequence is TGCGCCAGCAGCTTGGAAGGGGGTGCAGATACGCAGTATTTT. Residues: CASSLEGGADTQYF.

This clone has a single count. The chain links TRBV5-1 to TRBJ1-1; 7 positions agree with TRBD1. After removal of 2 bases from V and 1 base from J, the junction contained 5 bases not matched to a gene. The CDR3 runs to 15 residues. Germline assignment: CDR1 SGHRS and CDR2 YFSETQ. The CDR3 loop is CASSFTGTENTEAFF. CDR3 bases: TGCGCCAGCAGCTTTACCGGGACAGAGAACACTGAAGCTTTCTTT.

V is TRBV2 and J is TRBJ2-2; perhaps TRBD2 as D (6 bases). From germline, CDR1 is SNHLY and CDR2 FYNNEI. The V gene lost 6 bases and the J gene lost 0 bases, with 11 bases spanning the gap. The CDR3 extends over 15 amino acids. CDR3 protein: CASRRELTNTGELFF. As DNA, the CDR3 is TGTGCCAGCAGGCGGGAATTAACGAACACCGGGGAGCTGTTTTTT.

V gene TRBV19 combines with J gene TRBJ1-3; weak D call: TRBD1 (6 bases). CDR1 is LNHDA and CDR2 is SQIVND in the germline V gene (reference sequence). The CDR3 spans 16 residues. Trimming took off 5 bases at V and 2 bases at J, with 16 bases between the two ends. The CDR3 DNA is TGTGCCAGTAGTTTCCCGGGACATCTCACTGGAAACACCATATATTTT. Residues: CASSFPGHLTGNTIYF.

This chain connects TRBV9 to TRBJ2-3, with TRBD2 matching over 13 bases. The J segment lost 1 base and the V segment lost 1 base, leaving 6 bases of the junction unmatched. Germline loops: CDR1 SGDLS, CDR2 YYNGEE. This CDR3 is 18 amino acids long. The CDR3 here is CASSVNPGLAGGTDTQYF. The CDR3 DNA sequence: TGTGCCAGCAGCGTAAATCCCGGACTAGCGGGAGGCACAGATACGCAGTATTTT.

The V call is TRBV19, the J call TRBJ2-1, with TRBD2 identical over 8 bases. V was pared by 3 bases and J by 9 bases, with 13 bases of the junction left unmatched. Germline assignment: CDR1 LNHDA and CDR2 SQIVND (reference sequence). This CDR3 has 16 residues. For the CDR3, the DNA is TGTGCCAGTAGTATGGAGTCACTAGCGGAGGAAGGTGAGCAGTTCTTC. Amino acids: CASSMESLAEEGEQFF. The whole variable domain, remainder taken from reference TRBV19 and TRBJ2-1, is DGGITQSPKYLFRKEGQNVTLSCEQNLNHDAMYWYRQDPGQGLRLIYYSQIVNDFQKGDIAEGYSVSREKKESFPLTVTSAQKNPTAFYLCASSMESLAEEGEQFFGPGTRLTVL.

The V gene is TRBV28, the J gene TRBJ2-3; 9 bases are shared with TRBD1. Germline CDR1 is MDHEN and CDR2 is SYDVKM. The V and J ends lost 6 bases and 4 bases, in that order; junction bases with no gene match: 2. This CDR3 region has 13 residues. In nucleotides, the CDR3 is TGTGCCAGCAGCCGACAGGGGGCAGATACGCAGTATTTT. This encodes CASSRQGADTQYF.

This rearrangement joins TRBV21-1 to TRBJ1-4. TRBV21-1 is a listed pseudogene. This CDR3 region has 14 residues. The CDR3 protein is CASISPGTNEKLFF. The CDR3 DNA sequence: TGTGCCAGCATTTCACCGGGAACTAATGAAAAACTGTTTTTT.

V gene TRBV10-3 combines with J gene TRBJ1-2; 9 positions match TRBD1. Germline V gene lookup returns CDR1 ENHRY and CDR2 SYGVKD. V gave up 3 bases and J gave up 8 bases; unmatched junction bases: 4. This CDR3 region has 13 residues. The CDR3 reads CAISDGDREGYTF. CDR3 bases: TGTGCCATCAGTGATGGGGACAGGGAGGGCTACACCTTC.

This chain links TRBV20-1 with TRBJ1-2; unclear D gene. The CDR3 contains 13 residues. Trimming took 3 bases from V and 4 from J, leaving 12 bases between them. Looked up from germline, CDR1 is DFQATT and CDR2 is SNEGSKA (reference sequence). The chain's CDR3 is CSASLAAPYGYTF. CDR3 sequence (DNA): TGCAGTGCTAGTTTGGCGGCACCCTATGGCTACACCTTC.

The rearrangement uses TRBV28 and TRBJ2-1, with TRBD2 matching over 10 bases. The CDR3 is 17 residues long. The J segment lost 7 bases and the V segment lost 4 bases, leaving 13 bases of the junction unmatched. The germline V gene has CDR1 MDHEN and CDR2 SYDVKM. The CDR3 region has the DNA TGTGCCAGCAGTTCCCCGCAGCGGGAGGGCCGTAGGAATGAGCAGTTCTTC. It is translated as CASSSPQREGRRNEQFF. The full variable domain, in which reference TRBV28 and TRBJ2-1 provide the parts outside the CDR3, is DVKVTQSSRYLVKRTGEKVFLECVQDMDHENMFWYRQDPGLGLRLIYFSYDVKMKEKGDIPEGYSVSREKKERFSLILESASTNQTSMYLCASSSPQREGRRNEQFFGPGTRLTVL.

The V call is TRBV5-1, the J call TRBJ1-2; 9 bases align to TRBD1. Germline V lookup: CDR1 SGHRS, CDR2 YFSETQ. This CDR3 has 17 amino acids. V lost 3 bases to trimming and J lost 0 bases; unmatched junction nucleotides: 9. CDR3 sequence: CASSSGTGYFANYGYTF. The DNA for the CDR3 is TGCGCCAGCAGCTCCGGGACAGGGTACTTCGCTAACTATGGCTACACCTTC.

The V gene is TRBV7-2, the J gene TRBJ2-1; 8 positions agree with TRBD2. J was trimmed by 12 bases and V by 5 bases; bases with no gene match: 15. Germline loops: CDR1 SGHTA, CDR2 FQGNSA. The CDR3 length is 15 residues. In DNA, the CDR3 is TGTGCCAGCAGCCCGGGAAGCGGGAGACTAGGATTGCAGTTCTTC. This sequence encodes CASSPGSGRLGLQFF.

The J gene is TRBJ1-1, the V gene TRBV2; D gene unclear. V was pared by 7 bases and J by 6 bases, with 9 bases between. The CDR3 is 11 residues long. The germline gives CDR1 SNHLY, CDR2 FYNNEI. DNA of the CDR3: TGTGCCAGCATCGAGTGGCCTGAAGCTTTCTTT. Encoded protein: CASIEWPEAFF. The variable domain in full, with the rest retrieved from reference TRBV2 and TRBJ1-1, is EPEVTQTPSHQVTQMGQEVILRCVPISNHLYFYWYRQILGQKVEFLVSFYNNEISEKSEIFDDQFSVERPDGSNFTLKIRSTKLEDSAMYFCASIEWPEAFFGQGTRLTVV.

This sequence joins TRBV5-8 and TRBJ2-1, with a tentative D call TRBD2 (6 bases). This CDR3 region has 14 residues. The V end was cut by 2 bases, the J end by 7 bases, with 13 bases between. Germline V gives CDR1 SGHTS, CDR2 YDEGEE. The CDR3 sequence: CASSFSMGGNEQFF. CDR3 bases: TGTGCCAGCAGCTTTTCCATGGGAGGTAATGAGCAGTTCTTC.

The chain uses TRBV2 and TRBJ1-1, with D perhaps matching TRBD1 (6 bases). The CDR3 loop spans 13 amino acids. Germline values: CDR1 SNHLY, CDR2 FYNNEI. The ends were cut back, 6 bases at V and 1 base at J, with 9 bases in the middle. CDR3 DNA sequence: TGTGCCAGCAGCACAGGGAAGAACACTGAAGCTTTCTTT. Residues: CASSTGKNTEAFF. The variable domain in full, with the rest retrieved from reference TRBV2 and TRBJ1-1, is EPEVTQTPSHQVTQMGQEVILRCVPISNHLYFYWYRQILGQKVEFLVSFYNNEISEKSEIFDDQFSVERPDGSNFTLKIRSTKLEDSAMYFCASSTGKNTEAFFGQGTRLTVV.

This rearrangement joins TRBV7-8 to TRBJ2-1; D not resolved. This CDR3 contains 12 residues. Germline-derived CDR1 and CDR2 are SGHVS and FQNEAQ. Trimming took off 4 bases at V and 8 bases at J, with 9 bases between the two ends. DNA for the CDR3: TGTGCCAGCAGCTCCAGGACGTATGAGCAGTTCTTC. Amino acids: CASSSRTYEQFF. Full variable domain (outside the CDR3, taken from reference TRBV7-8 and TRBJ2-1): GAGVSQSPRYKVAKRGQDVALRCDPISGHVSLFWYQQALGQGPEFLTYFQNEAQLDKSGLPSDRFFAERPEGSVSTLKIQRTQQEDSAVYLCASSSRTYEQFFGPGTRLTVL.